These 9 T cell receptor beta chains share one sample of origin, sequenced in a study of tumor and adjacent non-tumor tissue in lung cancer. A modified ARM-PCR protocol with three rounds of nested PCR amplified TCRbeta. TCRdb re-called the multiplex PCR reads with MiXCR, one entry per CDR3 protein. Found here are tens of thousands of distinct CDR3 sequences, less than 70% of them singletons; the top ten hold approximately 28%. This sample's RNA came from whole unsorted tissue. Distant lung tissue was collected more than 3 cm away from the tumor edge. The sequenced material came from distant non-tumor lung tissue. Source of these receptors: a woman between 65 and 79 years old with non-small cell lung cancer.

Concerning this clonotype: A much larger clone lies one base from this, so it may be a read error. The chain joins TRBV7-2 to TRBJ2-7; D possibly corresponds to TRBD2 (6 bases). The CDR3 runs 12 residues. CDR1 is SGHTA, CDR2 FQGNSA, per germline. V was shortened by 5 bases and J by 5 bases, with 10 bases between the two germline ends. This CDR3 is CASSRRADEQYF. The CDR3 bases are TGTGCCAGCAGCCGGAGGGCTGACGAGCAGTACTTC. Filled out from reference TRBV7-2 and TRBJ2-7, the complete variable domain reads GAGVSQSPSNKVTEKGKDVELRCDPISGHTALYWYRQSLGQGLEFLIYFQGNSAPDKSGLPSDRFSAERTGGSVSTLTIQRTQQEDSAVYLCASSRRADEQYFGPGTRLTVT.

Details on this clonotype: A much larger clone differs from this one at a single base, so this may be a read error. The CDR3 nucleotides read TGCAGCCTTGAAGAGGCTAACGGAGTTGAGCAGTTCTTC. Amino acids: CSLEEANGVEQFF. This rearrangement joins TRBV29-1 to TRBJ2-1; the D is unclear. This CDR3 region has 13 residues. Per the germline V gene, CDR1 is SQVTM and CDR2 is ANQGSEA.

On this clonotype: A read error may produce the germline difference seen at one junction end. The rearrangement links TRBV4-2 to TRBJ2-2, with 7 positions matching TRBD2. This CDR3 comprises 17 residues. Germline-derived CDR1 and CDR2 are LGHNA and YNFKEQ. For the CDR3, the DNA is TGTGCCAGCAGACAAGGTTTTGTGGGAGGGCCTGGCGGGAAGCTGTTTTTT. It yields the protein CASRQGFVGGPGGKLFF.

Here the CDR3 reads CSARDHRGNEQFF. The CDR3 region has the DNA TGCAGTGCTAGAGACCACAGGGGCAATGAGCAGTTCTTC. The chain couples TRBV20-1 to TRBJ2-1, with 7 bases aligning to TRBD1. V shed 0 bases and J 6 bases; nucleotides not matched to a gene: 2. This CDR3 region has 13 residues. The V gene's germline CDR1 is DFQATT and CDR2 SNEGSKA (reference sequence).

This chain joins TRBV28 and TRBJ2-2, with TRBD2 matching over 9 bases. With V trimmed by 10 bases and J by 8 bases, 20 bases remained unmatched. The CDR3 runs to 17 residues. From germline, CDR1 is MDHEN and CDR2 SYDVKM. The CDR3 is CANSLLGLAGRTGELFF. The CDR3 coding sequence is TGTGCCAACAGCCTTCTGGGCCTAGCGGGAAGGACGGGGGAGCTGTTTTTT. Combining the CDR3 with reference TRBV28 and TRBJ2-2 gives the whole variable domain DVKVTQSSRYLVKRTGEKVFLECVQDMDHENMFWYRQDPGLGLRLIYFSYDVKMKEKGDIPEGYSVSREKKERFSLILESASTNQTSMYLCANSLLGLAGRTGELFFGEGSRLTVL.

This clonotype was seen at least ten times. This chain links TRBV5-6 with TRBJ1-1; D gene uncertain. Per the germline V gene, CDR1 is SGHDT and CDR2 is YYEEEE. This CDR3 region has 13 residues. Trimming took off 3 bases at V and 1 base at J, with 7 bases between the two ends. In DNA form, the CDR3 reads TGTGCCAGCAGCTGGACGGAGAACACTGAAGCTTTCTTT. Translated: CASSWTENTEAFF.

Concerning this clonotype: The conserved final phenylalanine or tryptophan is absent from the CDR3, which likely points to a read error. The chain links TRBV4-2 to TRBJ2-1; TRBD1 aligns across 8 bases. The CDR3 totals 14 residues. Germline-derived CDR1 and CDR2 are LGHNA and YNFKEQ. The CDR3 nucleotides are TGTGCCAGCAGTCAAGCCGCAGGGGGCGGGGAGCAGTTCATC. Translated, it gives CASSQAAGGGEQFI.

This clonotype has at least ten counts. In DNA, the CDR3 is TGTGCCAGCAGCGTTCGACTAGCGGGAGAAATGGATACGCAGTATTTT. Its translation is CASSVRLAGEMDTQYF. This chain uses TRBV4-2 with TRBJ2-3, with 12 positions matching TRBD2. The CDR3 contains 16 residues. Germline V CDR1 and CDR2: LGHNA, YNFKEQ. Trimming removed 5 bases from V and 6 bases from J; junction bases left unmatched: 9.

A note on this clonotype: A much more abundant neighbour one base away suggests this may be a read error. The chain combines TRBV10-3 with TRBJ2-3; D gene unclear. The germline V gene encodes CDR1 ENHRY and CDR2 SYGVKD. The CDR3 has 11 residues. The CDR3 region is CVISEIDTQYF. In DNA, the CDR3 is TGTGTCATCAGTGAAATAGATACGCAGTATTTT.